This entry lists 2 T cell receptor beta chains sequenced from one sample in a study of blood T cell repertoires in COVID-19. Some clones are missing from TCRdb's copy, which holds only in-frame ones; the method was immunoSEQ multiplex PCR. The sample has about 150,000 clones, 85% to 90% seen once. Sequenced: peripheral blood. All receptors come from a man in his late teens or twenties with COVID-19, enrolled during active disease.

The CDR3 is CASSFPRQPQHF. The CDR3 DNA is TGTGCCAGCAGTTTCCCCCGGCAGCCCCAGCATTTT. V usage is TRBV28 and J usage is TRBJ1-5; no clear D. This CDR3 comprises 12 residues. V gave up 3 bases and J gave up 7 bases, with 7 bases separating them. Germline V gene lookup returns CDR1 MDHEN and CDR2 SYDVKM. Complete variable domain (other parts from reference TRBV28 and TRBJ1-5): DVKVTQSSRYLVKRTGEKVFLECVQDMDHENMFWYRQDPGLGLRLIYFSYDVKMKEKGDIPEGYSVSREKKERFSLILESASTNQTSMYLCASSFPRQPQHFGDGTRLSIL.

V and J are TRBV7-9 and TRBJ2-7; 8 bases line up with TRBD2. This CDR3 is built from 15 residues. Trimming removed 2 bases from V and 6 bases from J; junction bases left unmatched: 9. The germline V gene has CDR1 SEHNR and CDR2 FQNEAQ (reference sequence). In DNA form, the CDR3 reads TGTGCCAGCAGCTTAACTGCGGGGGGTTTAAGCGAGCAGTACTTC. It codes for CASSLTAGGLSEQYF.